The present TCR beta chain was sequenced within a study of T cells after posttransplantation cyclophosphamide. This CDR3 is 13 amino acids long. V dropped 3 bases and J dropped 4 bases, with 9 bases sitting between them. CDR1 and CDR2 (germline): WSHSY, SAAADI. The repertoire was sequenced with immunoSEQ multiplex PCR; TCRdb's copy has only in-frame clones and lacks some. The top ten clones hold around 1.2% of a sample with 11,000 to 15,000 clones, around four fifths of them seen once. This rearrangement joins TRBV10-2 to TRBJ1-2; a possible D gene is TRBD1 (5 bases). The source material was memory CD4+ T cells sorted from PBMCs. This TCR was sampled from a man between 45 and 60 years old. In nucleotides, the CDR3 is TGCGCCAGCAGTGAAAGGGGTACCTATGGCTACACCTTC. The encoded protein is CASSERGTYGYTF.